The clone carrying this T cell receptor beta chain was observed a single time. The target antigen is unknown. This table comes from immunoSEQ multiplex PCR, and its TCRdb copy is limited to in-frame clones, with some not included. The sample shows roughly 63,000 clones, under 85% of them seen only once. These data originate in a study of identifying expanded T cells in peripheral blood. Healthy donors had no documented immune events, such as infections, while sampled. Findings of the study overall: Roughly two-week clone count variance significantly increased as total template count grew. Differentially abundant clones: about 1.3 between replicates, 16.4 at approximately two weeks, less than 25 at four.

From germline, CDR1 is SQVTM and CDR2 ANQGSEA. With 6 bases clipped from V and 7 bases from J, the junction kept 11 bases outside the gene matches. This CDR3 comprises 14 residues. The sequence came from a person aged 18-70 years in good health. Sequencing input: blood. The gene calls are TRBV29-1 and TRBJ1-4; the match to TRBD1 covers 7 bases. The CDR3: CSVAQGTGGEKLFF. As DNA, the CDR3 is TGCAGCGTCGCACAGGGGACTGGGGGTGAAAAACTGTTTTTT.